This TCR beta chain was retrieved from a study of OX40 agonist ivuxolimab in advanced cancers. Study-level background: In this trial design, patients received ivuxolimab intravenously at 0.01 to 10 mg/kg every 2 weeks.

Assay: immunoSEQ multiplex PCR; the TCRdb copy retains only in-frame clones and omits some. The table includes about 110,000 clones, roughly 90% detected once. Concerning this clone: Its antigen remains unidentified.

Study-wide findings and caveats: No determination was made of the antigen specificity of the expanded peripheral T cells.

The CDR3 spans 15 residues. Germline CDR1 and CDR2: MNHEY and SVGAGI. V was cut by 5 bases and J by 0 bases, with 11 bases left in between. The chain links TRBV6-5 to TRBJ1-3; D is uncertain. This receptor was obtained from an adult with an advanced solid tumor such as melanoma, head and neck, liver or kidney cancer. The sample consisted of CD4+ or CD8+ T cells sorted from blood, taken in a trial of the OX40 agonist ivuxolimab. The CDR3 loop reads CASSRRQTSGNTIYF. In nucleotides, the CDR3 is TGTGCCAGCAGTCGCAGGCAAACCTCTGGAAACACCATATATTTT.